The clone carrying this T cell receptor (beta chain) was counted only a few times. Authors' data handling: It was from reference gene primer amplification that nucleated cell counts were estimated. Method: immunoSEQ multiplex PCR; TCRdb's copy keeps in-frame clones and lacks some. V and J calls and clone size are as listed in that table; D and trimming were resolved from the DNA. The table includes 200,000 to 250,000 clones, under 85% detected once. This record belongs to a study of blood T cell repertoires in COVID-19. Across the whole study: Samples taken during acute and convalescent COVID-19 were collected in the United States, Italy and Spain.

The length of the CDR3 is 13 residues. Germline V gene lookup returns CDR1 SNHLY and CDR2 FYNNEI. The V end was cut by 4 bases, the J end by 3 bases, with 7 bases between. The V call is TRBV2, the J call TRBJ1-5; D call uncertain. Source material: peripheral blood. The sequence was obtained from a woman between 40 and 50 years old with active or convalescent COVID-19. The CDR3 reads CASSGGFNQPQHF. The CDR3, as DNA: TGTGCCAGCAGTGGAGGGTTCAATCAGCCCCAGCATTTT.